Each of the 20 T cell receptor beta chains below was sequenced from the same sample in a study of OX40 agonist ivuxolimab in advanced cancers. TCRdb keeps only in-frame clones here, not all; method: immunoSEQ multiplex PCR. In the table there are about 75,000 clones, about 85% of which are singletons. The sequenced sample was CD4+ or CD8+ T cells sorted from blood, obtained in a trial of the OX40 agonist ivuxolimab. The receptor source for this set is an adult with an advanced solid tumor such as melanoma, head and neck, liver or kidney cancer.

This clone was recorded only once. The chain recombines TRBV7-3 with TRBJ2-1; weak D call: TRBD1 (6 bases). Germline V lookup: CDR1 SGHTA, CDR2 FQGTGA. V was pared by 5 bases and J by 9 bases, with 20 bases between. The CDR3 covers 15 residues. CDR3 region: CASSPPGTTRGEQFF. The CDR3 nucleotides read TGTGCCAGCAGCCCTCCCGGGACAACCCGTGGTGAGCAGTTCTTC.

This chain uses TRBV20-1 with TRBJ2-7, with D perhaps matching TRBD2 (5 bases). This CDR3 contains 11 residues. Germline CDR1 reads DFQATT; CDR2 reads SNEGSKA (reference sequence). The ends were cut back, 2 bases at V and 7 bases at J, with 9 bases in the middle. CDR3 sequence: CSARPGGEQYF. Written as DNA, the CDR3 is TGCAGTGCTAGACCCGGCGGGGAGCAGTACTTC.

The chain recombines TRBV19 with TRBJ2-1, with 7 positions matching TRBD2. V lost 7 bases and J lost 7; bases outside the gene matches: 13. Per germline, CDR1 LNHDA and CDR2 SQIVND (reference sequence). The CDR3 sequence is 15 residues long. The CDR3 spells CASTGRIQAGNEQFF. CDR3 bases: TGTGCCAGTACTGGGAGGATTCAAGCGGGAAATGAGCAGTTCTTC.

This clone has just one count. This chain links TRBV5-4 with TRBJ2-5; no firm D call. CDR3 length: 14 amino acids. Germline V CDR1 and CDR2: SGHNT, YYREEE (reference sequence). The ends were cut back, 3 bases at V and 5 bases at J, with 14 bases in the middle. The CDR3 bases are TGTGCCAGCAGCTCCACCGACCTGGGGGAGACCCAGTACTTC. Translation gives CASSSTDLGETQYF.

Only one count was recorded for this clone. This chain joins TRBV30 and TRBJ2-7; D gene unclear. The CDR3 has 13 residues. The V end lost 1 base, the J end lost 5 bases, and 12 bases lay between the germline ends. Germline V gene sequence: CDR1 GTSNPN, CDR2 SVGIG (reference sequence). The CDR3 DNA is TGTGCCTGGAGTGGTCACCCTGGCAACGAGCAGTACTTC. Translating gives CAWSGHPGNEQYF.

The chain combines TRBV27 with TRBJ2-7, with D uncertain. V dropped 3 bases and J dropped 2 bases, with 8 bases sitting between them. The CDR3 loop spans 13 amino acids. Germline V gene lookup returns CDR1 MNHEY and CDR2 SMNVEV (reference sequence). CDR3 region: CASSFGQAYEQYF. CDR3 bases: TGTGCCAGCAGTTTCGGGCAGGCCTACGAGCAGTACTTC.

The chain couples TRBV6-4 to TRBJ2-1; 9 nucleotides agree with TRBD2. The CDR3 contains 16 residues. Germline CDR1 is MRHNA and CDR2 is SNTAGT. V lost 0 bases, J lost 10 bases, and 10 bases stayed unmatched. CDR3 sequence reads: CASSDSRASGMTEQFF. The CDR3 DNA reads TGTGCCAGCAGTGACTCGCGGGCTAGCGGGATGACGGAGCAGTTCTTC.

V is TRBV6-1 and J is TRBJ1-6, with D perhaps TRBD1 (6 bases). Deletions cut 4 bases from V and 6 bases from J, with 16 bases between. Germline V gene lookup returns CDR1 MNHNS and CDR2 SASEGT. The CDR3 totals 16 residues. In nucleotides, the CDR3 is TGTGCCAGCAGTGTGACACGACAGGTTCCTAATTCACCCCTCCACTTT. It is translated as CASSVTRQVPNSPLHF.

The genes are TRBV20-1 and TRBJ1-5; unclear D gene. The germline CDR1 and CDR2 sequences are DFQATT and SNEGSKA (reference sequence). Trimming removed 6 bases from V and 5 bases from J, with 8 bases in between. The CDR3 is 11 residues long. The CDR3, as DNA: TGCAGTGCGAGCCAGGATCAGCCCCAGCATTTT. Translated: CSASQDQPQHF.

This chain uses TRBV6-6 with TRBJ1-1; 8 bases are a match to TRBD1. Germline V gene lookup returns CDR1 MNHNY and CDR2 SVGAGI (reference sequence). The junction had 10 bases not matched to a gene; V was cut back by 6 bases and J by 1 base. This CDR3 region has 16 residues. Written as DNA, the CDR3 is TGTGCCAGCAGCCCCCGACAGGGGTCAGGGAACACTGAAGCTTTCTTT. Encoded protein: CASSPRQGSGNTEAFF.

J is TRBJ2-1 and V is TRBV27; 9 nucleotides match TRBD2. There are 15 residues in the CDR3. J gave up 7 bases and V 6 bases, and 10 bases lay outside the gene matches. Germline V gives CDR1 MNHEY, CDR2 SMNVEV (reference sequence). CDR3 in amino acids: CASRSPRGGSNEQFF. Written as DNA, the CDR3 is TGTGCCAGCAGATCTCCGCGGGGGGGTTCGAATGAGCAGTTCTTC.

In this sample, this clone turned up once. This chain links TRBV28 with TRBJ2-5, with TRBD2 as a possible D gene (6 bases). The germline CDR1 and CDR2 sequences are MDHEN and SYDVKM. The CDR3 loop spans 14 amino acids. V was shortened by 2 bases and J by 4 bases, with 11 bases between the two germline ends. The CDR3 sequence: CASSLNFGRETQYF. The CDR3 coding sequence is TGTGCCAGCAGTTTAAATTTCGGGAGAGAGACCCAGTACTTC.

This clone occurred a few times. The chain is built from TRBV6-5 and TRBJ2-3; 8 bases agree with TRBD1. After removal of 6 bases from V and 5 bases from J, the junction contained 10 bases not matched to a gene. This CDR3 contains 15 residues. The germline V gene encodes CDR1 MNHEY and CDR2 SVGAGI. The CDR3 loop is CASSLQGARGDTQYF. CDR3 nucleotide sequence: TGTGCCAGCAGCCTTCAGGGGGCAAGAGGAGATACGCAGTATTTT.

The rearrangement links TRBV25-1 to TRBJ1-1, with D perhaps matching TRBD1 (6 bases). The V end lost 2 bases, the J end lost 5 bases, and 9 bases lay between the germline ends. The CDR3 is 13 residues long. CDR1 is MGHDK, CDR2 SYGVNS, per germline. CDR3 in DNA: TGTGCCAGCAGTGAACCGGGACAAACTGAAGCTTTCTTT. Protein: CASSEPGQTEAFF.

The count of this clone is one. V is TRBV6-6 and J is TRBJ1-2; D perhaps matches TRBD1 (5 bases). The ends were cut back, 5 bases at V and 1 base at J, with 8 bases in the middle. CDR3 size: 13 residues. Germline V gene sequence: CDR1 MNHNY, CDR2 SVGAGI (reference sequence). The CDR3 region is CASSPGGNYGYTF. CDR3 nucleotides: TGTGCCAGCAGTCCCGGGGGTAACTATGGCTACACCTTC.

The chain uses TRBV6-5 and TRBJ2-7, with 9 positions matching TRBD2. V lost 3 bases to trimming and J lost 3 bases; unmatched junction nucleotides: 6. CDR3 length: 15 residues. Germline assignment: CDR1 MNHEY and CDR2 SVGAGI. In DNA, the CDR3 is TGTGCCAGCAGTTATACGACTAGCGGAAACTACGAGCAGTACTTC. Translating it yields CASSYTTSGNYEQYF.

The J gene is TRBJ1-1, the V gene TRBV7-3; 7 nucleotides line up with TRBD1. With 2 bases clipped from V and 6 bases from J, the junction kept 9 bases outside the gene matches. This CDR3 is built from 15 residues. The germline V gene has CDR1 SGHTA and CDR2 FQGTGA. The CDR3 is CASSLGVQGEPEAFF. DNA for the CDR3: TGTGCCAGCAGCTTAGGGGTGCAGGGGGAGCCTGAAGCTTTCTTT.

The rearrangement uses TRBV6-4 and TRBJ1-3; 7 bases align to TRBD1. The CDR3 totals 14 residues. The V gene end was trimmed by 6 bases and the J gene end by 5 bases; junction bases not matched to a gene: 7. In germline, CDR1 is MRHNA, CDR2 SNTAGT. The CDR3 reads CASRPTGSRNTIYF. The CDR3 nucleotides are TGTGCCAGCAGGCCGACAGGGTCTAGAAACACCATATATTTT.

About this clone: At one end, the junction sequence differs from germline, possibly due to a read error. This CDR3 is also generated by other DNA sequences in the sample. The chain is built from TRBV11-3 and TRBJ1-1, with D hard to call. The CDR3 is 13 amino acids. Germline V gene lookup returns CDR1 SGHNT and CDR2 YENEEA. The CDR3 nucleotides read TGTGCCAGTAGCTTAGGCCCCCTTAGTGAAGCTTTCTTT. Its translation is CASSLGPLSEAFF.

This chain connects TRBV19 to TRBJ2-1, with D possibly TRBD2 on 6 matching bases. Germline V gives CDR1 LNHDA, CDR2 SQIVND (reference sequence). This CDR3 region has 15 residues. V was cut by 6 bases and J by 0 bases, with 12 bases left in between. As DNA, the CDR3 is TGTGCCAGTAGGACCGTGGGGGGCTCCTACAATGAGCAGTTCTTC. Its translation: CASRTVGGSYNEQFF.